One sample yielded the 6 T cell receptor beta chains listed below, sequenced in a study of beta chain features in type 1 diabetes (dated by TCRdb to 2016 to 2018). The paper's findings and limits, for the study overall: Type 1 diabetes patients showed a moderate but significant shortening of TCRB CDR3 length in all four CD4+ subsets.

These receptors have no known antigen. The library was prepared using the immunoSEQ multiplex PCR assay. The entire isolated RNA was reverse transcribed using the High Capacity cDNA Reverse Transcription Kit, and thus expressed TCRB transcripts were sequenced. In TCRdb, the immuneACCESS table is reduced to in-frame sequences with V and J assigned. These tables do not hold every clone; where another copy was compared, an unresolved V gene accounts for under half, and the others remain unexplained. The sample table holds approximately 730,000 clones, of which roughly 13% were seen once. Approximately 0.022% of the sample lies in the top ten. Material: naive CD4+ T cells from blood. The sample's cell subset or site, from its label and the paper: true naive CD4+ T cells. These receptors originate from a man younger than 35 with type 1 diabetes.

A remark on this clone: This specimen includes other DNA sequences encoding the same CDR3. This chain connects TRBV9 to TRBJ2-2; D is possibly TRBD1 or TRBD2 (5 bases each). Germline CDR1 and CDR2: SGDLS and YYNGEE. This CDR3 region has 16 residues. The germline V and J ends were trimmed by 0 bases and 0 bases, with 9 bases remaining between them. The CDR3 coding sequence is TGTGCCAGCAGCGTAGGGCAGGGAGCGAACACCGGGGAGCTGTTTTTT. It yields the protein CASSVGQGANTGELFF.

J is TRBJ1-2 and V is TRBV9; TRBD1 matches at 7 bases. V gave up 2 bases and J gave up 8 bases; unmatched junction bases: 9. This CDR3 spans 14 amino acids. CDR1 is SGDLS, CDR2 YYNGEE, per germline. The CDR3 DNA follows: TGTGCCAGCAGCGTCTCAGGGGGAATTGGCGGCTACACCTTC. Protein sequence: CASSVSGGIGGYTF. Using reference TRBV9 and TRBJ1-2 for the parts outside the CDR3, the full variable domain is DSGVTQTPKHLITATGQRVTLRCSPRSGDLSVYWYQQSLDQGLQFLIQYYNGEERAKGNILERFSAQQFPDLHSELNLSSLELGDSALYFCASSVSGGIGGYTFGSGTRLTVV.

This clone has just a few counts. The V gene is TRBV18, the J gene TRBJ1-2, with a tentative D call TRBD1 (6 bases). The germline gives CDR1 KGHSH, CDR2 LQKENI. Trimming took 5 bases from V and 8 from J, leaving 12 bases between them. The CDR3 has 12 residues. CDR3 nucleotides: TGTGCCAGCTCAACGGGGGCAAGGGGCTACACCTTC. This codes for CASSTGARGYTF. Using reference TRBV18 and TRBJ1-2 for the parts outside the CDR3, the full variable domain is NAGVMQNPRHLVRRRGQEARLRCSPMKGHSHVYWYRQLPEEGLKFMVYLQKENIIDESGMPKERFSAEFPKEGPSILRIQQVVRGDSAAYFCASSTGARGYTFGSGTRLTVV.

CDR3 loop: CASTNRDRGSNEQFF. In DNA form, the CDR3 reads TGCGCCAGCACCAACCGGGACAGGGGGAGTAATGAGCAGTTCTTC. The rearrangement joins TRBV5-1 to TRBJ2-1, with 11 positions matching TRBD1. This CDR3 contains 15 residues. The V gene's germline CDR1 is SGHRS and CDR2 YFSETQ. Trimming took 6 bases from V and 7 from J; bases not matched to a gene: 9.

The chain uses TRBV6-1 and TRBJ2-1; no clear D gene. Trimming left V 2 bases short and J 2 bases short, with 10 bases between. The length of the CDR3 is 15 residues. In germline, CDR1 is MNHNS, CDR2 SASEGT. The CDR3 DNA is TGTGCCAGCAGTGAAACCCGATATACCTACAATGAGCAGTTCTTC. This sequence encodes CASSETRYTYNEQFF.

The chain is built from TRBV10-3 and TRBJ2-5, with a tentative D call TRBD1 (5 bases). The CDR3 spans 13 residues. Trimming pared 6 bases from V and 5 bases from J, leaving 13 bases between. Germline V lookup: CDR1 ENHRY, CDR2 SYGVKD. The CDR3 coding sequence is TGTGCCATCAGCCGACAGTCAGGGGAGACCCAGTACTTC. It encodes CAISRQSGETQYF.